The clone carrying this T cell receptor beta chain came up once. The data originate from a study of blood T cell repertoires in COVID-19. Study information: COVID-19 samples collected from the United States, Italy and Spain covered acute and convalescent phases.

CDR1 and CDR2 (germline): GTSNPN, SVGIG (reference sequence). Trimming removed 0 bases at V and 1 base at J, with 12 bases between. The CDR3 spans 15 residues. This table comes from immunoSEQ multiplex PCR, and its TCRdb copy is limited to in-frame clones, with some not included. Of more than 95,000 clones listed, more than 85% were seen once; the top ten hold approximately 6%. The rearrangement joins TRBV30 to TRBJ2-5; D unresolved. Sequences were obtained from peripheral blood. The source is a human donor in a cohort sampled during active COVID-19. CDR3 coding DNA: TGTGCCTGGAGTGTTGGCCAAAGAATCCAAGAGACCCAGTACTTC. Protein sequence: CAWSVGQRIQETQYF.